This is a list of T cell receptor beta chains from one sample in a study of blood T cell repertoires in COVID-19. Only in-frame clones appear in the TCRdb table, and some are missing; sequencing was by immunoSEQ multiplex PCR. The table has about 140,000 clones, around 80% seen once. Material for sequencing was peripheral blood. All receptors come from a man in his 60s with acute or convalescent COVID-19. Each CDR3 is given with its conserved first and last residue. A D gene is named only where the DNA matches it firmly. For some rows the clone size is stated as once, few or many, or as a class when expanded; others skip it.

length: 14; size: .; D: .; V: TRBV6-1; J: TRBJ1-1; CDR3: CASSEGGHDTEAFF; DNA: TGTGCCAGCAGTGAAGGGGGGCACGACACTGAAGCTTTCTTT
length: 16; size: once; D: TRBD2; V: TRBV7-9; J: TRBJ2-2; CDR3: CASSFLAGGNTGELFF; DNA: TGTGCCAGCAGCTTTCTCGCGGGAGGGAACACCGGGGAGCTGTTTTTT
length: 14; size: .; D: .; V: TRBV5-1; J: TRBJ1-3; CDR3: CASSLDSTGNTIYF; DNA: TGCGCCAGCAGCTTAGACAGTACTGGAAACACCATATATTTT
length: 13; size: .; D: .; V: TRBV3-1/TRBV3-2; J: TRBJ2-1; CDR3: CASSQGGDNEQFF; DNA: TGTGCCAGCAGCCAAGGGGGGGACAATGAGCAGTTCTTC
length: 16; size: .; D: .; V: TRBV4-3; J: TRBJ1-1; CDR3: CASSQGTRQINTEAFF; DNA: TGCGCCAGCAGCCAAGGGACCAGACAGATTAACACTGAAGCTTTCTTT
length: 13; size: .; D: .; V: TRBV24-1; J: TRBJ2-1; CDR3: CATSDTGREEQFF; DNA: TGTGCCACCAGTGATACAGGACGGGAGGAGCAGTTCTTC
length: 14; size: .; D: .; V: TRBV27; J: TRBJ1-6; CDR3: CASRSRGGGSPLHF; DNA: TGTGCCAGCAGATCAAGGGGGGGCGGTTCACCCCTCCACTTT
length: 15; size: few; D: TRBD1; V: TRBV3-1/TRBV3-2; J: TRBJ2-3; CDR3: CASTQGDRVTDTQYF; DNA: TGTGCCAGCACCCAAGGGGACAGAGTCACAGATACGCAGTATTTT
length: 18; size: once; D: TRBD1; V: TRBV7-2; J: TRBJ1-4; CDR3: CASSLGRTGGASNEKLFF; DNA: TGTGCCAGCAGCTTAGGCCGGACAGGGGGCGCGTCTAATGAAAAACTGTTTTTT
length: 14; size: .; D: TRBD1; V: TRBV18; J: TRBJ2-7; CDR3: CASSLRTGRDEQYF; DNA: TGTGCCAGCTCATTACGGACAGGGCGCGACGAGCAGTACTTC
length: 14; size: once; D: TRBD1; V: TRBV6-6; J: TRBJ1-1; CDR3: CASSAGGGNTEAFF; DNA: TGTGCCAGCAGTGCAGGGGGCGGGAACACTGAAGCTTTCTTT
length: 16; size: .; D: TRBD1; V: TRBV7-2; J: TRBJ1-6; CDR3: CASSLGGTGLNSPLHF; DNA: TGTGCCAGCAGCTTAGGAGGGACAGGGCTCAATTCACCCCTCCACTTT
length: 14; size: .; D: TRBD1; V: TRBV10-3; J: TRBJ2-1; CDR3: CAIRSGTGVNEQFF; DNA: TGTGCCATCAGGTCCGGGACAGGGGTCAATGAGCAGTTCTTC
length: 14; size: .; D: .; V: TRBV29-1; J: TRBJ2-3; CDR3: CSVFGASAADTQYF; DNA: TGCAGCGTTTTTGGGGCTAGTGCTGCAGATACGCAGTATTTT